These 26 T cell receptor beta chains share one sample of origin, sequenced in a study of Ad26.COV2.S vaccination and SARS-CoV-2 variants (dated by TCRdb to the early 2020s). The method was the immunoSEQ multiplex PCR assay. Held by TCRdb, this immuneACCESS table contains in-frame sequences only and omits some clones. Under half of the omission traces to an unresolved V gene where checked; the cause of the rest is unknown. This sample gives about 320,000 clones in total; over 80% of them show up just once. The top ten constitute approximately 2% of the sample. The treatment or condition label here, explained by the study, means: around 19 received Ad26.COV2.S at low or high dose, single or two shots; 5 received placebo; per-sample allocation not given. For vaccine and placebo recipients, repertoires were sequenced using samples collected on day 63 after the first injection. This specimen consisted of peripheral blood, obtained in a trial of Ad26.COV2.S vaccine versus placebo. The source is a person between 18 and 65 years old who received the Ad26.COV2.S COVID-19 vaccine or a placebo.

The chain is built from TRBV7-2 and TRBJ1-2, with 10 bases fitting TRBD1. With 5 bases clipped from V and 1 base from J, the junction kept 4 bases outside the gene matches. This CDR3 has 15 amino acids. Germline V gene data show CDR1 as SGHTA and CDR2 as FQGNSA. The CDR3 DNA reads as TGTGCCAGCAGCGGACGGACAGGGGGTAACTATGGCTACACCTTC. Encoded protein: CASSGRTGGNYGYTF.

The rearrangement uses TRBV19 and TRBJ2-5; possible D gene TRBD1, 6 bases. The CDR3 is 15 amino acids. The V end was cut by 3 bases, the J end by 1 base, with 12 bases between. Germline values: CDR1 LNHDA, CDR2 SQIVND (reference sequence). CDR3 residues: CASSMNRAFQETQYF. CDR3 coding DNA: TGTGCCAGTAGTATGAACAGGGCTTTCCAAGAGACCCAGTACTTC. Together with reference TRBV19 and TRBJ2-5, the CDR3 gives the full variable domain: DGGITQSPKYLFRKEGQNVTLSCEQNLNHDAMYWYRQDPGQGLRLIYYSQIVNDFQKGDIAEGYSVSREKKESFPLTVTSAQKNPTAFYLCASSMNRAFQETQYFGPGTRLLVL.

The rearrangement uses TRBV28 and TRBJ2-7, with 9 positions matching TRBD1. The CDR3 is 15 amino acids. The ends lost 2 bases at V and 4 bases at J; junction bases unmatched: 6. CDR1 and CDR2 (germline): MDHEN, SYDVKM. In DNA, the CDR3 is TGTGCCAGCAGTTTAAATCCGACAGGGGGGTACGAGCAGTACTTC. Encoded protein: CASSLNPTGGYEQYF.

V and J are TRBV19 and TRBJ2-2; tentative D call: TRBD1 (7 bases). The CDR3 consists of 16 residues. In germline, CDR1 is LNHDA, CDR2 SQIVND (reference sequence). The V end lost 6 bases, the J end lost 2 bases, and 16 bases lay between the germline ends. CDR3 DNA sequence: TGTGCCAGTAGCCGACGGCAGGGGGGCAACACCGGGGAGCTGTTTTTT. It specifies CASSRRQGGNTGELFF.

The chain uses TRBV3-1 (or the pseudogene TRBV3-2) and TRBJ2-1; weak D call: TRBD2 (6 bases). The CDR3 length is 16 residues. Germline V gene lookup returns CDR1 LGHDT and CDR2 YNNKEL (reference sequence). Trimming cost V 0 bases and J 3 bases, with 12 bases left between them. CDR3 amino acids: CASSQDGGRFYNEQFF. In DNA, the CDR3 is TGTGCCAGCAGCCAAGACGGGGGTAGGTTCTACAATGAGCAGTTCTTC.

The chain has TRBV27 and TRBJ1-2; weak D call: TRBD1 (6 bases). Trimming removed 1 base at V and 8 bases at J, with 17 bases between. The CDR3 covers 15 residues. Germline CDR1 is MNHEY and CDR2 is SMNVEV (reference sequence). CDR3 region: CASSLWGGGERGYTF. The CDR3 nucleotides read TGTGCCAGCAGTTTATGGGGAGGGGGAGAACGGGGCTACACCTTC.

The chain uses TRBV11-2 and TRBJ2-2, with 11 bases that match TRBD2. Germline V gives CDR1 SGHAT, CDR2 FQNNGV. The CDR3 extends over 17 amino acids. J gave up 4 bases and V 4 bases, and 8 bases lay outside the gene matches. CDR3: CASSSIAGGPGTGELFF. CDR3 DNA: TGTGCCAGCAGCTCCATAGCGGGGGGGCCTGGCACCGGGGAGCTGTTTTTT.

This clone was detected a few times. J is TRBJ2-1 and V is TRBV4-1; TRBD2 aligns across 12 bases. The CDR3 consists of 16 residues. The V segment lost 0 bases and the J segment 6 bases; nucleotides outside the gene matches: 3. CDR1 and CDR2 from the germline V gene are MGHRA and YSYEKL. The CDR3 nucleotides are TGCGCCAGCAGCCAAGATAAGGGACTAGCGGGCAATGAGCAGTTCTTC. Protein: CASSQDKGLAGNEQFF.

V is TRBV27 and J is TRBJ2-7; 10 bases fit TRBD2. Germline-derived CDR1 and CDR2 are MNHEY and SMNVEV (reference sequence). V was clipped by 6 bases and J by 2 bases; unmatched bases: 7. This CDR3 is built from 15 residues. CDR3 nucleotide sequence: TGTGCCAGCAGGGTGCTAGCGGGGGTCCCCTACGAGCAGTACTTC. Its translation: CASRVLAGVPYEQYF.

The chain links TRBV6-6 to TRBJ1-2, with a weak D call TRBD1 (5 bases). Trimming cost V 3 bases and J 8 bases, with 22 bases left between them. This CDR3 comprises 16 residues. The germline V gene encodes CDR1 MNHNY and CDR2 SVGAGI (reference sequence). The CDR3 region is CASSYGQGGPPQGYTF. CDR3 in DNA: TGTGCCAGCAGTTATGGGCAGGGAGGTCCTCCACAAGGCTACACCTTC.

The rearrangement joins TRBV5-5 to TRBJ2-7; D is unresolved. This CDR3 has 14 amino acids. V was pared by 1 base and J by 2 bases, with 10 bases between. The germline V gene encodes CDR1 SGHKS and CDR2 YYEKEE (reference sequence). The CDR3 here is CASSLSSSPYEQYF. The CDR3 nucleotides read TGTGCCAGCAGCTTGAGTTCCTCCCCCTACGAGCAGTACTTC. Using reference TRBV5-5 and TRBJ2-7 for the parts outside the CDR3, the full variable domain is DAGVTQSPTHLIKTRGQQVTLRCSPISGHKSVSWYQQVLGQGPQFIFQYYEKEERGRGNFPDRFSARQFPNYSSELNVNALLLGDSALYLCASSLSSSPYEQYFGPGTRLTVT.

This chain uses TRBV28 with TRBJ2-7, with TRBD2 as a possible D gene (6 bases). The ends were cut back, 6 bases at V and 6 bases at J, with 21 bases in the middle. Germline CDR1 MDHEN, CDR2 SYDVKM. The CDR3 spans 15 residues. CDR3 sequence: CASSHLRGWGSEQYF. CDR3 in DNA: TGTGCCAGCAGCCACCTTCGGGGGTGGGGATCCGAGCAGTACTTC.

A single count supports this clone. The CDR3: CASSPLLNEQFF. The CDR3 bases are TGTGCCAGCTCACCCCTTCTCAATGAGCAGTTCTTC. V is TRBV18 and J is TRBJ2-1; D uncertain. The CDR3 runs 12 residues. Trimming took 3 bases from V and 6 from J, leaving 6 bases between them. Germline lookup yields CDR1 KGHSH and CDR2 LQKENI.

The chain employs TRBV4-1 and TRBJ2-1; D remains unclear. The CDR3 consists of 13 residues. The germline V gene encodes CDR1 MGHRA and CDR2 YSYEKL. The ends were cut back, 8 bases at V and 0 bases at J, with 8 bases in the middle. CDR3 sequence reads: CASGDSSYNEQFF. As DNA, the CDR3 is TGCGCCAGCGGGGATAGCTCCTACAATGAGCAGTTCTTC.

The sample holds a few counts of this clone. This chain joins TRBV5-1 and TRBJ1-3, with D unclear. CDR1 SGHRS and CDR2 YFSETQ come from the germline V gene. The CDR3 is made up of 14 amino acids. With 6 bases removed from V and 4 bases from J, the gap between germline ends came to 14 bases. The CDR3 loop reads CASTPTLGGNTIYF. The CDR3 bases are TGCGCCAGCACCCCGACACTAGGAGGAAACACCATATATTTT.

J is TRBJ1-2 and V is TRBV20-1, with D possibly matching TRBD1 (6 bases). This CDR3 is built from 11 residues. The V gene lost 5 bases and the J gene lost 8 bases, with 12 bases spanning the gap. Looked up from germline, CDR1 is DFQATT and CDR2 is SNEGSKA (reference sequence). In nucleotides, the CDR3 is TGCAGTGCTTCAGGGGTTGGGGGCTACACCTTC. Residues: CSASGVGGYTF.

The chain recombines TRBV7-2 with TRBJ2-5; TRBD1 matches at 8 bases. J lost 5 bases, V lost 3 bases, and 5 bases had no gene match. Germline V gives CDR1 SGHTA, CDR2 FQGNSA. The CDR3 totals 14 residues. The DNA for the CDR3 is TGTGCCAGCAGCTTCCAGACAGGGGCGGAGACCCAGTACTTC. Encoded protein: CASSFQTGAETQYF.

V and J are TRBV6-5 and TRBJ1-1, with a possible D match to TRBD1 (6 bases). This CDR3 region has 13 residues. CDR1 is MNHEY, CDR2 SVGAGI, per germline. The V end lost 6 bases, the J end lost 4 bases, and 12 bases lay between the germline ends. CDR3 protein: CASRRGAFTEAFF. CDR3 nucleotide sequence: TGTGCCAGCAGGAGGGGGGCTTTCACTGAAGCTTTCTTT.

The chain links TRBV2 to TRBJ1-2; D is unclear. Looked up from germline, CDR1 is SNHLY and CDR2 is FYNNEI. V gave up 1 base and J gave up 8 bases, with 11 bases separating them. The CDR3 sequence is 13 residues long. The CDR3 coding sequence is TGTGCCAGCAGTGAAGGGAGAGTACGAGGCTACACCTTC. This gives the protein CASSEGRVRGYTF.

The gene calls are TRBV9 and TRBJ2-3; 8 bases align to TRBD1. The trim removed 0 bases at V and 2 bases at J, leaving 8 bases unmatched. CDR1 is SGDLS and CDR2 is YYNGEE in the germline V gene. The CDR3 runs to 17 residues. The CDR3 is CASSVVPGGRDTDTQYF. The CDR3 DNA reads as TGTGCCAGCAGCGTAGTACCAGGGGGCAGGGACACAGATACGCAGTATTTT.

This rearrangement joins TRBV11-3 to TRBJ2-2; D gene uncertain. Germline V gene sequence: CDR1 SGHNT, CDR2 YENEEA. With 4 bases removed from V and 6 bases from J, the gap between germline ends came to 12 bases. There are 14 residues in the CDR3. The CDR3: CASSSLINAGELFF. The CDR3 bases are TGTGCCAGCAGCTCTTTAATAAACGCCGGGGAGCTGTTTTTT.

The chain combines TRBV27 with TRBJ1-1; perhaps TRBD1 as D (6 bases). The V end lost 5 bases, the J end lost 1 base, and 14 bases lay between the germline ends. This CDR3 has 15 residues. CDR1 is MNHEY and CDR2 is SMNVEV in the germline V gene (reference sequence). This chain's CDR3 is CASSPHWTENTEAFF. In DNA, the CDR3 is TGTGCCAGCAGTCCCCATTGGACAGAGAACACTGAAGCTTTCTTT.

This sequence joins TRBV28 and TRBJ2-5, with a possible D match to TRBD2 (5 bases). Trimming cost V 6 bases and J 3 bases, with 11 bases left between them. The CDR3 covers 13 residues. Germline CDR1 MDHEN, CDR2 SYDVKM. Here the CDR3 reads CASSSGGEETQYF. For the CDR3, the DNA is TGTGCCAGCAGCTCAGGAGGCGAAGAGACCCAGTACTTC.

The table lists this clone with a count of one. This chain uses TRBV10-3 with TRBJ1-4; 8 positions agree with TRBD1. This CDR3 region has 14 residues. Germline lookup yields CDR1 ENHRY and CDR2 SYGVKD. The V segment lost 6 bases and the J segment 5 bases; nucleotides outside the gene matches: 5. CDR3 coding DNA: TGTGCCATCAGCCCCGGGACAGGAAATGAAAAACTGTTTTTT. Its protein is CAISPGTGNEKLFF.

A word on this clone: A read error may account for a junction end that differs from germline. This rearrangement joins TRBV9 to TRBJ2-1; D is undetermined. The CDR3 runs to 11 residues. Germline loops: CDR1 SGDLS, CDR2 YYNGEE. DNA for the CDR3: TGTGCCAGCAGCGCCTACGATGAGCAGTTCTTC. Its protein product is CASSAYDEQFF.

This chain uses TRBV4-1 with TRBJ1-2, with D hard to call. The germline V gene has CDR1 MGHRA and CDR2 YSYEKL. V lost 0 bases and J lost 0, with 8 bases in between. This CDR3 has 15 amino acids. The CDR3 loop is CASSQDMRANYGYTF. In DNA form, the CDR3 reads TGCGCCAGCAGCCAAGATATGCGAGCTAACTATGGCTACACCTTC.